Listed below are T cell receptor beta chains from one sample, sequenced in a study of T cell changes during pregnancy in multiple sclerosis. Assay used: immunoSEQ multiplex PCR; TCRdb lists only in-frame clones, some missing. Here the sample spans about 97,000 clones, 90% being singletons. Sequenced here: peripheral blood, sampled in the second trimester of pregnancy. All receptors come from a female donor in good health, enrolled as a control in a pregnancy study. CDR3s include the opening cysteine and the closing phenylalanine or tryptophan. D genes are given only for firm matches. Rows may omit the clone size; those that give it use once, few, many or a size class.

V: TRBV29-1; size: NA; J: TRBJ1-2; D: NA; DNA: TGCAGCGCAAAATCTACAGGGTTTCAGGGCTATGGCTACACCTTC; CDR3: CSAKSTGFQGYGYTF
V: TRBV5-1; size: NA; J: TRBJ1-1; D: NA; DNA: TGCGCCAGCTCAGCAGGAAACACTGAAGCTTTCTTT; CDR3: CASSAGNTEAFF
V: TRBV7-2; size: NA; J: TRBJ2-2; D: NA; DNA: TGTGCCAGCAGCCGCCAGGGGAGGGGGGGGACCGGGGAGCTGTTTTTT; CDR3: CASSRQGRGGTGELFF
V: TRBV11-3; size: NA; J: TRBJ2-3; D: TRBD2; DNA: TGTGCCAGCAGCTCCGGACTAGCGGGGGGGATTAACACAGATACGCAGTATTTT; CDR3: CASSSGLAGGINTDTQYF
V: TRBV20-1; size: NA; J: TRBJ2-1; D: TRBD2; DNA: TGCAGTGCTCGACTAGCGACTGAGCAGTTCTTC; CDR3: CSARLATEQFF
V: TRBV5-1; size: NA; J: TRBJ2-7; D: TRBD2; DNA: TGCGCCAGCAGCCCCGGGCGGGGGGGCTTTTACGAGCAGTACTTC; CDR3: CASSPGRGGFYEQYF
V: TRBV2; size: NA; J: TRBJ2-2; D: NA; DNA: TGTGCCAGCAAGGAGACTAGAAACACCGGGGAGCTGTTTTTT; CDR3: CASKETRNTGELFF
V: TRBV2; size: NA; J: TRBJ1-1; D: TRBD1; DNA: TGTGCCAGCAGTGGGGACAGGAACACTGAAGCTTTCTTT; CDR3: CASSGDRNTEAFF
V: TRBV30; size: NA; J: TRBJ2-2; D: NA; DNA: TGTGCCTGGAGTATGGACAGCTACACCGGGGAGCTGTTTTTT; CDR3: CAWSMDSYTGELFF
V: TRBV5-1; size: NA; J: TRBJ2-3; D: TRBD2; DNA: TGCGCCAGCAGCTCCCCCTTTAGAGCTAGCGGGGGATTAGATACGCAGTATTTT; CDR3: CASSSPFRASGGLDTQYF
V: TRBV7-8; size: once; J: TRBJ2-7; D: NA; DNA: TGTGCCAGCAGCTTAGAGGCAGGATCCTACGAGCAGTACTTC; CDR3: CASSLEAGSYEQYF
V: TRBV7-9; size: NA; J: TRBJ2-5; D: TRBD2; DNA: TGTGCCAGCAGCTCATGGACTAGCGGGAGGAAAGAGACCCAGTACTTC; CDR3: CASSSWTSGRKETQYF
V: TRBV14; size: NA; J: TRBJ2-3; D: TRBD2; DNA: TGTGCCAGCAGCCAAGGGGGAACTAGCGGGATCCCTAGCACAGATACGCAGTATTTT; CDR3: CASSQGGTSGIPSTDTQYF
V: TRBV25-1; size: few; J: TRBJ1-1; D: NA; DNA: TGTGCCAGCACCCCCGGGGGGATGCCAAAAGCTTTCTTT; CDR3: CASTPGGMPKAFF
V: TRBV5-5; size: NA; J: TRBJ2-3; D: TRBD1; DNA: TGTGCCAGCAGCTTGCCAGGGGGAGATACGCAGTATTTT; CDR3: CASSLPGGDTQYF
V: TRBV6-6; size: NA; J: TRBJ1-6; D: NA; DNA: TGTGCCAGCAGTGTAGACAGGCGTAGACCCCTCCACTTT; CDR3: CASSVDRRRPLHF
V: TRBV25-1; size: NA; J: TRBJ1-1; D: NA; DNA: TGTGCCAGCAGGGGGGGGGCGCGTGGGACTGAAGCTTTCTTT; CDR3: CASRGGARGTEAFF
V: TRBV7-9; size: NA; J: TRBJ1-5; D: NA; DNA: TGTGCCAGCAGCCCGGGGGGGCTGGGCATCGGTCAGCCCCAGCATTTT; CDR3: CASSPGGLGIGQPQHF
V: TRBV11-3; size: NA; J: TRBJ1-1; D: NA; DNA: TGTGCCAGCAGCCCCCGGGGGAACACTGAAGCTTTCTTT; CDR3: CASSPRGNTEAFF
V: TRBV7-2; size: NA; J: TRBJ2-5; D: NA; DNA: TGTGCCAGCAGCTTAGTAGCCAGCGGCGAGACCCAGTACTTC; CDR3: CASSLVASGETQYF
V: TRBV5-1; size: NA; J: TRBJ2-2; D: TRBD1; DNA: TGCGCCAGCAGCTTGGACAGGGGAACCGGGGAGCTGTTTTTT; CDR3: CASSLDRGTGELFF
V: TRBV16; size: NA; J: TRBJ1-1; D: TRBD1; DNA: TGTGCCAGCAGCCGGGACAGTGTCACTGAAGCTTTCTTT; CDR3: CASSRDSVTEAFF
V: TRBV6-1; size: NA; J: TRBJ2-3; D: TRBD2; DNA: TGTGCCAGCAGTGATTCGAGAGCTAGCGGCGGAAGCACAGATACGCAGTATTTT; CDR3: CASSDSRASGGSTDTQYF
V: TRBV11-3; size: NA; J: TRBJ2-7; D: TRBD2; DNA: TGTGCCAGCAGCAATGGAAACGCGGGGGGCGGAGAGCAGTACTTC; CDR3: CASSNGNAGGGEQYF
V: TRBV5-1; size: NA; J: TRBJ2-3; D: TRBD2; DNA: TGCGCCAGCAGCGAGACTAGCGGGAACTCAGATACGCAGTATTTT; CDR3: CASSETSGNSDTQYF
V: TRBV28; size: NA; J: TRBJ2-7; D: TRBD2; DNA: TGTGCCAGCAGTCCTCCACTAGCGAACGAGCAGTACTTC; CDR3: CASSPPLANEQYF
V: TRBV5-5; size: NA; J: TRBJ1-2; D: TRBD1; DNA: TGTGCCAGCAGCCCCAGCATCCAGGACAGGTTTGGCGTCTACACCTTC; CDR3: CASSPSIQDRFGVYTF
V: TRBV6-5; size: NA; J: TRBJ1-1; D: TRBD1; DNA: TGTGCCAGCAGTTACCACAGGGGGCAGACTGAAGCTTTCTTT; CDR3: CASSYHRGQTEAFF
V: TRBV7-8; size: NA; J: TRBJ1-3; D: NA; DNA: TGTGCCAGCAGCTGGACAGCCTCTGGAAACACCATATATTTT; CDR3: CASSWTASGNTIYF
V: TRBV28; size: few; J: TRBJ1-5; D: NA; DNA: TGTGCCAGCAGTCCCTTCCGAGGTTTTGCGGACTATAGCAATCAGCCCCAGCATTTT; CDR3: CASSPFRGFADYSNQPQHF
V: TRBV5-1; size: NA; J: TRBJ1-5; D: TRBD1; DNA: TGCGCCAGCAGCTTGTCCCCGACAGGGACTAGCAATCAGCCCCAGCATTTT; CDR3: CASSLSPTGTSNQPQHF
V: TRBV7-8; size: NA; J: TRBJ1-5; D: NA; DNA: TGTGCCAGCAGCTTAGAATACACGGGGAAGGCATATCAGCCCCAGCATTTT; CDR3: CASSLEYTGKAYQPQHF
V: TRBV11-3; size: NA; J: TRBJ2-3; D: NA; DNA: TGTGCCAGCAGCCCAGGGGAACCCACAGATACGCAGTATTTT; CDR3: CASSPGEPTDTQYF
V: TRBV7-2; size: NA; J: TRBJ2-5; D: NA; DNA: TGTGCCAGCAGCTTAACGAGAGAAGAGACCCAGTACTTC; CDR3: CASSLTREETQYF
V: TRBV5-1; size: NA; J: TRBJ2-2; D: NA; DNA: TGCGCCAGCAGCTTGGACCAGGTCAACACCGGGGAGCTGTTTTTT; CDR3: CASSLDQVNTGELFF
V: TRBV6-5; size: NA; J: TRBJ1-4; D: NA; DNA: TGTGCCAGCAGTTACATGGGGGGGGGTGAAAAACTGTTTTTT; CDR3: CASSYMGGGEKLFF
V: TRBV7-2; size: NA; J: TRBJ1-2; D: TRBD1; DNA: TGTGCCAGCACCAATCCATGGGGACAGGGGGTTAACTATGGCTACACCTTC; CDR3: CASTNPWGQGVNYGYTF
V: TRBV25-1; size: once; J: TRBJ1-6; D: NA; DNA: TGTGCCAGCAGGCCCGACAGTATCAATTCACCCCTCCACTTT; CDR3: CASRPDSINSPLHF
V: TRBV7-9; size: few; J: TRBJ2-2; D: NA; DNA: TGTGCCAGCAGCTTATATGGCAGCGGACCGATGACCGGGGAGCTGTTTTTT; CDR3: CASSLYGSGPMTGELFF
V: TRBV7-2; size: once; J: TRBJ2-5; D: NA; DNA: TGTGCCAGCAGCTTACGGGTCCAAGAGACCCAGTACTTC; CDR3: CASSLRVQETQYF
V: TRBV7-8; size: NA; J: TRBJ1-2; D: NA; DNA: TGTGCCAGCAGCTTTACAGGGACGGCCTATGGCTACACCTTC; CDR3: CASSFTGTAYGYTF
V: TRBV19; size: NA; J: TRBJ1-4; D: TRBD1; DNA: TGTGCCAGTAGTATGGGACAGGGGGGTTCAACTAATGAAAAACTGTTTTTT; CDR3: CASSMGQGGSTNEKLFF
V: TRBV10-3; size: NA; J: TRBJ1-1; D: NA; DNA: TGTGCCATCAGTGAGGGTAAATCCAGGAACACTGAAGCTTTCTTT; CDR3: CAISEGKSRNTEAFF
V: TRBV6-5; size: NA; J: TRBJ1-1; D: TRBD1; DNA: TGTGCCAGCAGTTACGGGGACAGCCCGGCAAGTGAAGCTTTCTTT; CDR3: CASSYGDSPASEAFF
V: TRBV28; size: NA; J: TRBJ2-7; D: TRBD1; DNA: TGTGCCAGCAGTTTCCCGAGACAGGGGATCTACTTC; CDR3: CASSFPRQGIYF
V: TRBV27; size: NA; J: TRBJ1-2; D: NA; DNA: TGTGCCAGCAGTTCCCTCGCCGGCAGGGCGGATGGCTACACCTTC; CDR3: CASSSLAGRADGYTF
V: TRBV5-1; size: NA; J: TRBJ2-5; D: TRBD1; DNA: TGCGCCAGCTCCCGACAGGGATCCCTCCAAGAGACCCAGTACTTC; CDR3: CASSRQGSLQETQYF
V: TRBV18; size: NA; J: TRBJ1-2; D: NA; DNA: TGTGCCAGCTCACCGGGAGGTTCTAACTATGGCTACACCTTC; CDR3: CASSPGGSNYGYTF
V: TRBV5-4; size: once; J: TRBJ2-5; D: TRBD1; DNA: TGTGCCAGCAGCCTCGGACAGGGAAACCAAGAGACCCAGTACTTC; CDR3: CASSLGQGNQETQYF
V: TRBV25-1; size: NA; J: TRBJ1-6; D: NA; DNA: TGTGCCAGCAGTGAATTCAGGCAGGTTTCACCCCTCCACTTT; CDR3: CASSEFRQVSPLHF
V: TRBV7-8; size: NA; J: TRBJ1-6; D: NA; DNA: TGTGCCAGCAGCTTAACTGGACAGACTAATTCACCCCTCCACTTT; CDR3: CASSLTGQTNSPLHF
V: TRBV18; size: NA; J: TRBJ1-3; D: NA; DNA: TGTGCCAGCTCACCCTCAGGACAGGGAAACACCATATATTTT; CDR3: CASSPSGQGNTIYF
V: TRBV7-8; size: NA; J: TRBJ2-7; D: TRBD1; DNA: TGTGCCAGCAGCCTACAGGGGGCCCTCTCCTACGAGCAGTACTTC; CDR3: CASSLQGALSYEQYF
V: TRBV7-2; size: NA; J: TRBJ2-5; D: TRBD1; DNA: TGTGCCAGCAGCTTCCGACAGGGGAGTGGCGATCAGACCCAGTACTTC; CDR3: CASSFRQGSGDQTQYF
V: TRBV21-1; size: NA; J: TRBJ2-3; D: NA; DNA: TGTGCCAGCACTACTCCTAAGGGGCTACAAGGCGGACAGGCTCATAGCACAGATACGCAGTATTTT; CDR3: CASTTPKGLQGGQAHSTDTQYF
V: TRBV10-3; size: once; J: TRBJ1-1; D: NA; DNA: TGTGCCATCAGCCCTACAGGTTTTAGCACTGAAGCTTTCTTT; CDR3: CAISPTGFSTEAFF
V: TRBV2; size: NA; J: TRBJ2-3; D: NA; DNA: TGTGCCAGCAGGGACTTTTTCACAGATACGCAGTATTTT; CDR3: CASRDFFTDTQYF